This T cell receptor beta chain was identified in a study of graft-versus-host responses after intestinal transplantation. Overall study: Each transplant was multivisceral, liver-intestinal, or isolated intestinal. Overall study findings and caveats: In patients with graft-donor T cell macrochimerism, allograft graft-versus-host to host-versus-graft clonal ratios were high. Early post-transplant declines in HvG were associated with peak levels of circulating GvH clones.

On this clone: The antigen remains undetermined.

The CDR3 spans 15 residues. Trimming took off 5 bases at V and 5 bases at J, with 19 bases between the two ends. CDR1 and CDR2 (germline): SGHDN, FVKESK. Generated by immunoSEQ multiplex PCR, the TCRdb table keeps only in-frame clones and is missing some. The sample records over 100,000 clones, roughly 87% being singletons. The chain links TRBV14 to TRBJ2-7, with TRBD1 as a possible D gene (7 bases). The sequences come from unstimulated CD4+ T cells sorted from spleen or lymph node cells, collected before intestinal transplant. The receptor was derived from a human donor who received an intestinal transplant. The CDR3 sequence: CASSLGGQAKDEQYF. For the CDR3, the DNA is TGTGCCAGCAGCTTGGGAGGACAGGCGAAAGACGAGCAGTACTTC.